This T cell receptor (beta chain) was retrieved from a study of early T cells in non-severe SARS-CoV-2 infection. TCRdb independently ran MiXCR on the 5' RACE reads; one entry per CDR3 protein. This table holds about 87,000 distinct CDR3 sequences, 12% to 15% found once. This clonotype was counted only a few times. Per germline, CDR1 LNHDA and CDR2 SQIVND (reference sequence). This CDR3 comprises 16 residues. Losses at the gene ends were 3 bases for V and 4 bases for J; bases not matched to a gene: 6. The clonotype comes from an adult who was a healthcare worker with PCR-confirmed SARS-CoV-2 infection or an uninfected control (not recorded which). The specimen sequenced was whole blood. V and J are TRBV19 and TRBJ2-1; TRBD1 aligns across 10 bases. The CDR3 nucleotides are TGTGCCAGTAGTATTTTGACAGGGGGCGATTACAATGAGCAGTTCTTC. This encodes CASSILTGGDYNEQFF.